The rows below give T cell receptor beta chains drawn from one sample of a study of blood T cell repertoires in COVID-19. TCRdb's table, derived via immunoSEQ multiplex PCR, lists solely in-frame clones and lacks some. Of some 85,000 clones listed, more than 65% are singletons. The material sequenced was peripheral blood. All receptors come from a man between 65 and 80 years old with COVID-19, enrolled during active disease. Each CDR3 is given with its conserved first and last residue. The order of the fields is clone size, D gene, J gene, V gene, CDR3 protein, CDR3 DNA. D genes are given only for firm matches. Clone size appears in some rows only: once, few, many, or a class for an expanded clone.

NA | TRBD2 | TRBJ2-1 | TRBV5-1 | CASSLASGRGNEQFF | TGCGCCAGCAGCTTGGCTAGCGGGAGAGGGAATGAGCAGTTCTTC
NA | TRBD2 | TRBJ2-1 | TRBV9 | CASSPRLAGGYNEQFF | TGTGCCAGCAGCCCGCGACTAGCGGGAGGCTACAATGAGCAGTTCTTC
NA | TRBD1 | TRBJ1-2 | TRBV6-5 | CASSYSLGQGYGYTF | TGTGCCAGCAGTTACTCCCTCGGACAGGGCTATGGCTACACCTTC
many | TRBD2 | TRBJ2-3 | TRBV28 | CASSTTSGGPTDTQYF | TGTGCCAGCAGTACGACTAGCGGGGGACCCACAGATACGCAGTATTTT
NA | NA | TRBJ1-2 | TRBV5-1 | CASSQAPPTFYGYTF | TGCGCCAGCAGCCAAGCGCCCCCCACCTTCTATGGCTACACCTTC
NA | TRBD1 | TRBJ2-1 | TRBV7-2 | CASSLWVGGGNEQFF | TGTGCCAGCAGCCTCTGGGTAGGGGGCGGGAATGAGCAGTTCTTC
NA | TRBD2 | TRBJ2-3 | TRBV6-2/TRBV6-3 | CASSYSVTSGRPDTQYF | TGTGCCAGCAGTTACTCCGTGACTAGCGGGAGGCCAGATACGCAGTATTTT
NA | NA | TRBJ2-3 | TRBV4-1 | CASSQAPGELRDTQYF | TGCGCCAGCAGCCAAGCCCCGGGAGAGCTTAGAGATACGCAGTATTTT
once | NA | TRBJ2-7 | TRBV14 | CASSPVAVVTYEQYF | TGTGCCAGCAGCCCCGTGGCGGTAGTTACCTACGAGCAGTACTTC
NA | TRBD2 | TRBJ2-3 | TRBV4-3 | CASSQEGTSGSGLTDTQYF | TGCGCCAGCAGCCAAGAGGGGACTAGCGGGAGTGGGTTAACGGATACGCAGTATTTT
NA | TRBD2 | TRBJ2-1 | TRBV4-2 | CASSQEGVAGGYNEQFF | TGTGCCAGCAGCCAAGAGGGGGTAGCGGGAGGGTACAATGAGCAGTTCTTC
NA | TRBD2 | TRBJ2-1 | TRBV7-9 | CASSLTSGNNEQFF | TGTGCCAGCAGCCTTACTAGCGGGAACAATGAGCAGTTCTTC
NA | TRBD2 | TRBJ2-1 | TRBV7-2 | CASSSLPTSGTRNEQFF | TGTGCCAGCAGCTCCCTTCCTACTAGCGGGACTCGGAATGAGCAGTTCTTC
NA | TRBD2 | TRBJ2-3 | TRBV18 | CATAHQRTSGRAIDTQYF | TGTGCCACAGCTCACCAGAGAACTAGCGGGAGGGCCATAGATACGCAGTATTTT
NA | TRBD1 | TRBJ2-7 | TRBV12-3/TRBV12-4 | CASSSRDREQYF | TGTGCCAGCAGTAGCCGGGACAGGGAGCAGTACTTC
NA | NA | TRBJ1-2 | TRBV12-3/TRBV12-4 | CASSFHGIYGYTF | TGTGCCAGCAGTTTTCACGGGATCTATGGCTACACCTTC
NA | NA | TRBJ2-3 | TRBV7-9 | CASSRQAMRTDTQYF | TGTGCCAGCAGCAGACAGGCGATGCGAACAGATACGCAGTATTTT
NA | NA | TRBJ1-6 | TRBV7-2 | CASSLTRIANSPLHF | TGTGCCAGCAGCTTAACGAGAATCGCTAATTCACCCCTCCACTTT
NA | NA | TRBJ2-2 | TRBV18 | CASSQGLPGTGELFF | TGTGCCAGCTCACAAGGACTACCAGGAACCGGGGAGCTGTTTTTT
NA | TRBD2 | TRBJ2-2 | TRBV10-3 | CAITPGGRVSTGELFF | TGTGCCATCACCCCGGGGGGGCGCGTCTCCACCGGGGAGCTGTTTTTT
NA | NA | TRBJ1-1 | TRBV7-3 | CASSLSGGNAEAFF | TGTGCCAGCAGCTTAAGTGGGGGGAACGCTGAAGCTTTCTTT
NA | NA | TRBJ1-2 | TRBV7-9 | CASRSMGLDGYTF | TGTGCCAGCAGAAGTATGGGCTTGGATGGCTACACCTTC
NA | NA | TRBJ1-2 | TRBV6-5 | CASRVVSINYGYTF | TGTGCCAGTCGGGTGGTTTCAATTAACTATGGCTACACCTTC
NA | TRBD2 | TRBJ2-3 | TRBV7-6 | CASSSSGLAIDTQYF | TGTGCCAGCAGCTCCTCGGGACTAGCGATAGATACGCAGTATTTT
NA | TRBD2 | TRBJ2-3 | TRBV7-8 | CASSPGTSGSFADTQYF | TGTGCCAGCAGCCCAGGGACTAGCGGGAGCTTCGCAGATACGCAGTATTTT
NA | TRBD1 | TRBJ2-2 | TRBV7-9 | CASSLETGRTLFF | TGTGCCAGCAGCTTAGAGACAGGGAGAACACTGTTTTTT
NA | TRBD2 | TRBJ2-7 | TRBV4-3 | CASSQAPSGATYEQYF | TGCGCCAGCAGCCAAGCCCCTAGCGGGGCTACCTACGAGCAGTACTTC
NA | NA | TRBJ1-5 | TRBV5-4 | CASSSGPNSNQPQHF | TGTGCCAGCAGCTCGGGTCCCAATAGCAATCAGCCCCAGCATTTT
NA | TRBD1 | TRBJ2-3 | TRBV5-8 | CASSSRTGSGTDTQYF | TGTGCCAGCAGCTCGCGGACAGGGTCGGGGACAGATACGCAGTATTTT
NA | NA | TRBJ1-1 | TRBV19 | CASRIREMNTEAFF | TGTGCCAGTAGGATTAGGGAGATGAACACTGAAGCTTTCTTT
NA | NA | TRBJ1-2 | TRBV6-1 | CASSEPGNYGYTF | TGTGCCAGCAGTGAACCGGGTAACTATGGCTACACCTTC
NA | TRBD1 | TRBJ1-5 | TRBV7-2 | CASSLETGGQSAQHF | TGTGCCAGCAGCTTAGAGACAGGGGGCCAATCGGCCCAGCATTTT
NA | NA | TRBJ1-2 | TRBV28 | CASSEGEGYGYTF | TGTGCCAGCAGTGAGGGGGAGGGCTATGGCTACACCTTC
once | NA | TRBJ2-7 | TRBV30 | CAGTRGSYEQYF | TGTGCCGGGACGCGTGGCTCCTACGAGCAGTACTTC
NA | NA | TRBJ2-7 | TRBV14 | CASSQGGHTRLWF | TGTGCCAGCAGCCAGGGCGGACATACTCGTCTTTGGTTC
once | TRBD2 | TRBJ2-7 | TRBV6-2/TRBV6-3 | CASSPGTSVYEQYF | TGTGCCAGCAGTCCCGGGACTAGCGTCTACGAGCAGTACTTC
NA | NA | TRBJ1-6 | TRBV28 | CASNPGGTYNSPLHF | TGTGCCAGCAACCCGGGAGGGACCTATAATTCACCCCTCCACTTT
NA | TRBD2 | TRBJ2-1 | TRBV5-6 | CASSLPGGRLYNEQFF | TGTGCCAGCAGCCTCCCGGGGGGGAGATTATACAATGAGCAGTTCTTC
NA | TRBD1 | TRBJ1-1 | TRBV6-5 | CASRGQVNTEAFF | TGTGCCAGCAGGGGACAGGTAAATACTGAAGCTTTCTTT
NA | NA | TRBJ2-5 | TRBV18 | CASSPSHWETQYF | TGTGCCAGCTCACCGAGTCATTGGGAGACCCAGTACTTC
NA | NA | TRBJ1-1 | TRBV18 | CASSHGGIMNTEAFF | TGTGCCAGCTCACACGGAGGGATTATGAACACTGAAGCTTTCTTT
NA | TRBD1 | TRBJ2-4 | TRBV11-2 | CASSLGQASNIQYF | TGTGCCAGCAGCTTGGGACAGGCTTCAAACATTCAGTACTTC
NA | NA | TRBJ1-1 | TRBV11-2 | CASSLNARVWAFF | TGTGCCAGCAGCTTAAACGCCAGGGTGTGGGCTTTCTTT
NA | TRBD1 | TRBJ1-6 | TRBV6-5 | CASSRGEDRGSPLHF | TGTGCCAGCAGTAGGGGGGAGGACAGGGGTTCACCCCTCCACTTT
NA | TRBD2 | TRBJ2-2 | TRBV19 | CASTLTSGRMNTGELFF | TGTGCCAGTACCCTGACTAGCGGCAGAATGAACACCGGGGAGCTGTTTTTT
NA | NA | TRBJ2-3 | TRBV7-2 | CASSYGGGPNTDTQYF | TGTGCCAGCAGCTACGGCGGGGGCCCTAACACAGATACGCAGTATTTT
NA | NA | TRBJ2-7 | TRBV4-2 | CASSRDRFSYEQYF | TGTGCCAGCAGCCGAGACAGATTCTCCTACGAGCAGTACTTC
NA | TRBD1 | TRBJ1-6 | TRBV28 | CASSSPGTVDNSPLHF | TGTGCCAGCAGTTCTCCCGGGACAGTGGATAATTCACCCCTCCACTTT
NA | NA | TRBJ2-7 | TRBV7-8 | CASSLGPGATYEQYF | TGTGCCAGCAGCTTAGGCCCAGGGGCCACCTACGAGCAGTACTTC
once | NA | TRBJ1-5 | TRBV18 | CASSTMRSGNQPQHF | TGTGCCAGCTCGACTATGCGGTCTGGCAATCAGCCCCAGCATTTT
NA | TRBD1 | TRBJ1-3 | TRBV19 | CASKRTGGSGNTIYF | TGTGCCAGTAAGCGAACAGGGGGCTCTGGAAACACCATATATTTT
once | TRBD2 | TRBJ2-5 | TRBV4-2 | CASSQDWASGSLETQYF | TGTGCCAGCAGCCAAGATTGGGCTAGCGGGAGTTTAGAGACCCAGTACTTC
few | NA | TRBJ1-6 | TRBV7-2 | CASSSRIERSPLHF | TGTGCCAGCAGCTCCCGGATAGAGCGTTCACCCCTCCACTTT
few | TRBD1 | TRBJ1-2 | TRBV7-9 | CASSSPYTGAGYGYTF | TGTGCCAGCAGCTCACCTTATACAGGGGCCGGCTATGGCTACACCTTC
NA | TRBD1 | TRBJ1-2 | TRBV6-6 | CASSYPGGNYGYTF | TGTGCCAGCAGTTATCCAGGGGGGAACTATGGCTACACCTTC